The source of this TCR beta chain is a study of CD8 T cells in Susac syndrome. Germline CDR1 and CDR2: SGHNT and YYREEE (reference sequence). CDR3 length: 16 residues. Trimming left V 3 bases short and J 4 bases short, with 16 bases between. From blood CD8+ and CD4+ T cells, TCR beta sequences were generated. RNA amounts of about 0.45 to 1 ug underwent reverse transcription with random hexamers. Via MiXCR, TCRdb re-called the immunoSEQ multiplex PCR reads, giving one row per CDR3 protein. Altogether around 79,000 distinct CDR3 sequences are present, about 95% being singletons, with the ten largest covering 0.3% to 0.45%.

The chain has TRBV5-4 and TRBJ2-2, with D tentatively TRBD2 (7 bases). Sample: CD8+ T cells from PBMCs. This clonotype was sampled from a human donor with multiple sclerosis. CDR3 region: CASSWEGQGLTGELFF. The CDR3 DNA reads TGTGCCAGCAGCTGGGAGGGGCAGGGGCTCACCGGGGAGCTGTTTTTT.